This TCR beta chain was sequenced for a study of human T cells and chemical hapten exposure. Study summary: Patients, predominantly female, presented with alopecia areata, totalis or universalis. Study observations and caveats: TCRs above 1 in 1000 frequency stayed constant with DPC sensitization.

TCRdb re-derived calls from the RACE reads in MiXCR, one entry per CDR3 protein. The sample has 280,000 or so distinct CDR3 sequences, around 7.3% seen once. As for time point: pre-sensitization, week 0. Indicated treatment: therapeutic diphenylcyclopropenone sensitization with weekly scalp DPC. The study drew its donors from alopecia patients who were 18 to 70 years old and suitable for DPC. This clonotype was seen ten or more times. Antigen: not known. The sequencing here drew on whole blood, taken in connection with sensitization to the hapten diphenylcyclopropenone (DPC). This clonotype was sampled from a man younger than 30 with alopecia areata. Some clones in this sample may be carry-over from other donors' samples.

CDR3: CASSVDSLRSYNEQFF. The DNA for the CDR3 is TGTGCCAGCAGCGTAGACAGTTTGCGATCCTACAATGAGCAGTTCTTC. V gene TRBV9 combines with J gene TRBJ2-1; D gene uncertain. The CDR3 extends over 16 amino acids. The germline V and J ends were trimmed by 0 bases and 1 base, with 11 bases remaining between them. The V gene's germline CDR1 is SGDLS and CDR2 YYNGEE.